The clone carrying this T cell receptor (beta chain) was seen only once. Its antigen is not known. The data stem from a study of blood T cells in healthy people across ages. Study-wide points: Changes in expanded clonotypes were possibly confounded, as the CMV status of donors was unknown. Calculation of diversity from one million T cells yielded estimates considered to be underestimates. The lack of PBMC sorting stopped any conclusive naive versus antigen-experienced comparison.

For the second PCR, which ran for roughly 6 to 12 cycles, a sample-barcoded 5' primer and a J-beta primer mix were used. TCRdb redid the calling of the 5' RACE reads with MiXCR, one entry per CDR3 protein. The sample consists of 1,800,000 or so distinct CDR3 sequences, roughly two fifths of them appearing once. The sequencing input was blood. The receptor's source is a human donor in good health.

CDR3 region: CSAAGTQSSYGYTF. The CDR3 DNA sequence: TGCAGCGCCGCCGGGACACAATCTAGCTATGGCTACACCTTC. The chain links TRBV29-1 to TRBJ1-2; the D gene is possibly TRBD1 (6 bases). The V gene lost 7 bases and the J gene lost 4 bases, with 19 bases spanning the gap. CDR1 SQVTM and CDR2 ANQGSEA come from the germline V gene. This CDR3 region has 14 residues.